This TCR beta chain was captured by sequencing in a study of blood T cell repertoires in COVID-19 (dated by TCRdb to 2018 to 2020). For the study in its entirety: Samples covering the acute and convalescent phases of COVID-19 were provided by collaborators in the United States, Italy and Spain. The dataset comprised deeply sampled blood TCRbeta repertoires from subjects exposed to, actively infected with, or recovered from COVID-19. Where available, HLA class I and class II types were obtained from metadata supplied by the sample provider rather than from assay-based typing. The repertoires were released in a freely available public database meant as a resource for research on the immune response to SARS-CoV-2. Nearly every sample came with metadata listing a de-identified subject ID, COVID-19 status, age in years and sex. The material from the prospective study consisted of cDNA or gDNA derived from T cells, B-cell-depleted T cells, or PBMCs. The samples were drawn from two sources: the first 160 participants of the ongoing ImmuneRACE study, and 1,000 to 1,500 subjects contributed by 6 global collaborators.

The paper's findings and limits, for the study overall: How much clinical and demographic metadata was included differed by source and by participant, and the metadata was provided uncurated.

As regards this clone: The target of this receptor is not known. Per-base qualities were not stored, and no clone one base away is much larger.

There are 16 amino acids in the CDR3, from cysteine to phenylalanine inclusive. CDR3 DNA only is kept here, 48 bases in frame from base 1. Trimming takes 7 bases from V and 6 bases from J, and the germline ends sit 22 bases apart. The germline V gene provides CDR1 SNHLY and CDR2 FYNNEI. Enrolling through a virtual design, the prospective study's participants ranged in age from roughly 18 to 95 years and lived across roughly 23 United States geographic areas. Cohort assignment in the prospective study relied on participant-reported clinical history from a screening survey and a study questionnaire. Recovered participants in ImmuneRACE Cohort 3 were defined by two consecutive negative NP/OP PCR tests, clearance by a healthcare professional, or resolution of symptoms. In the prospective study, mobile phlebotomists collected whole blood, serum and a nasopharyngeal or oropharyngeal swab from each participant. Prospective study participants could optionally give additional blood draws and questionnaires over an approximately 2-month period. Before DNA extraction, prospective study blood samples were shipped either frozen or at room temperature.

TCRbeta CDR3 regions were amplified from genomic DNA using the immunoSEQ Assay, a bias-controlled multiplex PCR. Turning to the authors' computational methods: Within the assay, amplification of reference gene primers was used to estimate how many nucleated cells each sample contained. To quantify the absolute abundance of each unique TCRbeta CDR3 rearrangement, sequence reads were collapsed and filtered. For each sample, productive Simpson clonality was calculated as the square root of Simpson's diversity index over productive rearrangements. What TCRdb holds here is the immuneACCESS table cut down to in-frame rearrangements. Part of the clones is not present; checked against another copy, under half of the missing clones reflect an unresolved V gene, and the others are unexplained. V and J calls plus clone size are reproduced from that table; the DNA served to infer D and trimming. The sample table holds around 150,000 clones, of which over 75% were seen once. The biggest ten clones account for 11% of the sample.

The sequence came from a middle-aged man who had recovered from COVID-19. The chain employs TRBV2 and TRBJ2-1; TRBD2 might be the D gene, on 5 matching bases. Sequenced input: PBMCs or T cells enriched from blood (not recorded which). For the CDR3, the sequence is CASTFEAGARVNEQFF. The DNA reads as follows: TGTGCCAGCACTTTCGAGGCGGGCGCTAGGGTCAATGAGCAGTTCTTC.